This T cell receptor beta chain emerged from a study of cytomegalovirus exposure and HLA in healthy donors. General study findings and limits: Some TCR beta chains (roughly 160 of them) were listed as cytomegalovirus-associated.

The table came from immunoSEQ multiplex PCR; TCRdb's copy has only in-frame clones and leaves some out. The profile shows about 65,000 clones, over 85% of them singletons. The V and J ends lost 6 bases and 3 bases respectively, with 12 bases between them. Looked up from germline, CDR1 is LNHDA and CDR2 is SQIVND (reference sequence). This CDR3 spans 13 amino acids. Concerning this clone: Its antigen is as yet unknown.

The receptor was derived from a man between 18 and 29 years old in good health and CMV-seropositive. The chain recombines TRBV19 with TRBJ2-7; D is perhaps TRBD1 (6 bases). The sequenced sample consisted of PBMCs. The chain's CDR3 is CASRRIGGYEQYF. CDR3 DNA: TGTGCCAGTAGGAGAATAGGGGGCTACGAGCAGTACTTC. Full variable domain (missing parts from reference TRBV19 and TRBJ2-7): DGGITQSPKYLFRKEGQNVTLSCEQNLNHDAMYWYRQDPGQGLRLIYYSQIVNDFQKGDIAEGYSVSREKKESFPLTVTSAQKNPTAFYLCASRRIGGYEQYFGPGTRLTVT.